One and the same sample provided the 13 T cell receptor beta chains below, sequenced in a study of shared clonotypes between healthy human individuals (dated by TCRdb to 2020 to 2021). Library preparation was by the immunoSEQ multiplex PCR assay. In its TCRdb copy, this immuneACCESS table keeps in-frame sequences only and misses some clones. Where compared with another copy, unresolved V genes explain less than half of these, and the others have no known cause. The sample table records approximately 1,500,000 clones; roughly 97% of these occur just once. The top ten constitute approximately 1.2% of the sample. Sequenced input: naive CD4+ T cells sorted from blood. The sample's cell subset or site, from its label and the paper: CD45RA+ positively selected. The receptors were gathered from a man under 40 in good health.

The V gene is TRBV5-4, the J gene TRBJ2-3; D not resolved. The CDR3 is 14 amino acids. Trimming shortened V by 4 bases and J by 0 bases, and 9 bases separated the two germline ends. CDR1 and CDR2 from the germline V gene are SGHNT and YYREEE (reference sequence). The CDR3 coding sequence is TGTGCCAGCAGCCCAACCGGGAGCACAGATACGCAGTATTTT. As protein: CASSPTGSTDTQYF.

This clone was counted a single time. The V call is TRBV19, the J call TRBJ2-2; TRBD2 matches 7 bases. J gave up 4 bases and V 7 bases, and 9 bases lay outside the gene matches. The germline gives CDR1 LNHDA, CDR2 SQIVND (reference sequence). This CDR3 region has 15 residues. CDR3 coding DNA: TGTGCCAGTATTCTGGGACTACCATCCACCGGGGAGCTGTTTTTT. It encodes CASILGLPSTGELFF.

This clone showed up just once. The V gene is TRBV28, the J gene TRBJ2-7; D might be TRBD2 (5 bases). V was trimmed by 7 bases and J by 4 bases, leaving 11 bases between them. Germline-derived CDR1 and CDR2 are MDHEN and SYDVKM. The CDR3 is made up of 12 amino acids. The CDR3 DNA sequence: TGTGCCAGCAACCTTTCGGGGTACGAGCAGTACTTC. It specifies CASNLSGYEQYF.

This clone was recorded only once. The rearrangement uses TRBV11-2 and TRBJ1-1, with a weak D call TRBD1 (5 bases). CDR1 is SGHAT and CDR2 is FQNNGV in the germline V gene. CDR3 size: 15 residues. The V and J ends lost 0 bases and 1 base respectively, with 9 bases between them. CDR3 sequence: CASSLEVRENTEAFF. The CDR3 DNA reads TGTGCCAGCAGCTTAGAGGTCAGGGAGAACACTGAAGCTTTCTTT.

The chain has TRBV5-1 and TRBJ2-7; D tentatively reads TRBD1 or TRBD2 (5 bases each). Germline lookup yields CDR1 SGHRS and CDR2 YFSETQ. V was shortened by 0 bases and J by 2 bases, with 9 bases between the two germline ends. The CDR3 is 14 residues long. CDR3 DNA: TGCGCCAGCAGCTTGGGGGACCCAACCTACGAGCAGTACTTC. It specifies CASSLGDPTYEQYF.

The chain carries TRBV2 and TRBJ2-1; the D gene is possibly TRBD2 (7 bases). V lost 8 bases and J 6 bases, leaving 14 bases between the germline ends. Germline V gives CDR1 SNHLY, CDR2 FYNNEI. This CDR3 is 13 amino acids long. Here the CDR3 reads CASGGAPRNEQFF. CDR3 DNA: TGTGCCAGCGGGGGGGCGCCTCGCAATGAGCAGTTCTTC.

This chain connects TRBV5-1 to TRBJ2-3, with 8 bases identical to TRBD2. From germline, CDR1 is SGHRS and CDR2 YFSETQ. V dropped 3 bases and J dropped 2; count of bases not matched to a gene: 5. The CDR3 runs 15 residues. Written as DNA, the CDR3 is TGCGCCAGCAGCTCCGGACTAGCACACACAGATACGCAGTATTTT. Residues: CASSSGLAHTDTQYF.

The gene calls are TRBV28 and TRBJ2-7, with D possibly matching TRBD1 (5 bases). The germline V gene encodes CDR1 MDHEN and CDR2 SYDVKM. The CDR3 length is 14 residues. Trimming removed 2 bases at V and 5 bases at J, with 13 bases between. In nucleotides, the CDR3 is TGTGCCAGCAGTTTACCAGGGCAGTTGGACGAGCAGTACTTC. Its translation is CASSLPGQLDEQYF.

The chain recombines TRBV18 with TRBJ2-1; 14 positions match TRBD2. Losses at the gene ends were 5 bases for V and 6 bases for J; bases not matched to a gene: 18. The germline V gene has CDR1 KGHSH and CDR2 LQKENI. CDR3 size: 20 residues. The CDR3 protein is CASSGYDGTSGRDVFNEQFF. The CDR3 DNA reads TGTGCCAGCTCAGGATACGATGGGACTAGCGGGAGAGATGTTTTCAATGAGCAGTTCTTC.

This chain connects TRBV27 to TRBJ2-2; 8 nucleotides line up with TRBD1. Germline CDR1 reads MNHEY; CDR2 reads SMNVEV (reference sequence). Germline trimming cut 4 bases from V and 6 bases from J; bases unmatched to any gene: 7. CDR3 length: 15 residues. Here the CDR3 reads CASSWTGLRSGELFF. Here the CDR3 DNA reads TGTGCCAGCAGTTGGACAGGGCTTAGGTCCGGGGAGCTGTTTTTT.

V gene TRBV18 combines with J gene TRBJ1-2; D not resolved. V dropped 3 bases and J dropped 5 bases, with 10 bases sitting between them. From germline, CDR1 is KGHSH and CDR2 LQKENI. This CDR3 has 13 residues. CDR3 protein: CASSPSVGYGYTF. The CDR3 bases are TGTGCCAGCTCACCCTCGGTGGGGTATGGCTACACCTTC. The full variable domain, its missing parts supplied by reference TRBV18 and TRBJ1-2, is NAGVMQNPRHLVRRRGQEARLRCSPMKGHSHVYWYRQLPEEGLKFMVYLQKENIIDESGMPKERFSAEFPKEGPSILRIQQVVRGDSAAYFCASSPSVGYGYTFGSGTRLTVV.

The chain couples TRBV28 to TRBJ2-7; possibly TRBD1 or TRBD2 for D (5 bases each). This CDR3 region has 15 residues. From germline, CDR1 is MDHEN and CDR2 SYDVKM. Trimming left V 5 bases short and J 3 bases short, with 17 bases between. Here the CDR3 DNA reads TGTGCCAGCAGTCCTGGGGGAAGTAGGTACTACGAGCAGTACTTC. Its protein is CASSPGGSRYYEQYF.

The chain employs TRBV4-3 and TRBJ1-5; D is ambiguous. Germline V gene data show CDR1 as LGHNA and CDR2 as YSLEER. The V end was cut by 4 bases, the J end by 6 bases, with 4 bases between. The CDR3 is made up of 11 amino acids. In nucleotides, the CDR3 is TGCGCCAGCAGCCGACTTCAGCCCCAGCATTTT. Encoded protein: CASSRLQPQHF.